This TCR beta chain was sequenced for a study of technical replicates of blood from a handful of donors. The repertoire was sequenced with immunoSEQ multiplex PCR; TCRdb's copy has only in-frame clones and lacks some. The table lists 70,000 to 95,000 clones, 91% of them singletons. The CDR3 has 15 amino acids. V shed 5 bases and J 2 bases; nucleotides not matched to a gene: 3. The germline CDR1 and CDR2 sequences are SGHAT and FQNNGV. This TCR was sampled from a human donor in good health. Some clones in this sample may be carry-over from other donors' samples. This chain links TRBV11-2 with TRBJ2-3; TRBD2 matches 11 bases. The sequenced material came from T cells isolated from PBMCs. The chain's CDR3 is CASSLSGRATDTQYF. CDR3 in DNA: TGTGCCAGCAGCCTTAGCGGGAGGGCCACAGATACGCAGTATTTT.